A selection of T cell receptor beta chains follows, all from one sample in a study of blood T cell repertoires in COVID-19. Profiled with immunoSEQ multiplex PCR; TCRdb holds only in-frame clones, not every one. Of some 72,000 clones listed, roughly 86% are singletons. The sequencing sample was made of peripheral blood. These receptors came from a man aged 50 or older with active or convalescent COVID-19. Both conserved end residues are part of each CDR3. Fields, in order: J gene, V gene, CDR3 protein.

TRBJ2-1,TRBV7-2,CASSLIGLAEYNEQFF
TRBJ2-2,TRBV11-3,CASSHRGGSFGTGELFF
TRBJ1-3,TRBV18,CASSPMSSGNTIYF
TRBJ2-7,TRBV28,CATRTSGGARDEQYF
TRBJ2-6,TRBV7-2,CASSSDSRIAWVF
TRBJ1-6,TRBV25-1,CASSHRGTYYNSPLHF
TRBJ1-4,TRBV18,CASSSGTGHEKLFF
TRBJ2-5,TRBV19,CASSDTSGGAETQYF
TRBJ1-6,TRBV19,CASKTGQGLDSPLHF
TRBJ2-1,TRBV29-1,CSVERIHEQFF